These 8 T cell receptor beta chains came from one sample sequenced in a study of regulatory T cells in long-lasting Graves disease. Sequencing libraries for TCR beta were prepared with iRepertoire HTBI primers and Arm-PCR of CDR3 regions. TCRdb ran MiXCR on the multiplex PCR reads and lists one entry per CDR3 protein. The sample yields roughly 430,000 distinct CDR3 sequences, about a sixth seen once. Time point of the sample: newly diagnosed GD, antithyroid drugs for less than 3 months. RNA extracted from PBMCs served as the sequencing template. The same sample was also studied in work on T cells in Graves' hyperthyroidism and ophthalmopathy.

The sequencing used peripheral blood mononuclear cells (PBMCs), collected at new diagnosis, from a patient treated with antithyroid drugs. These receptor sequences come from a woman under 40 with Graves disease.

This clonotype was picked up many times. This chain uses TRBV24-1 with TRBJ2-1; 7 bases fit TRBD2. Germline V gene lookup returns CDR1 KGHDR and CDR2 SFDVKD. The CDR3 is made up of 16 amino acids. The junction had 10 bases not matched to a gene; V was cut back by 4 bases and J by 5 bases. CDR3 loop: CATSDSGLVVNNEQFF. DNA for the CDR3: TGTGCCACCAGTGACTCCGGACTAGTTGTTAACAATGAGCAGTTCTTC.

This clonotype was seen ten or more times. V gene TRBV28 combines with J gene TRBJ2-7, with a possible D match to TRBD1 (6 bases). The germline V and J ends were trimmed by 6 bases and 0 bases, with 18 bases remaining between them. Germline CDR1 MDHEN, CDR2 SYDVKM. The CDR3 covers 16 residues. CDR3 protein: CASSPAGRDNSYEQYF. The CDR3, as DNA: TGTGCCAGCAGCCCGGCGGGTCGGGACAACTCCTACGAGCAGTACTTC.

This clonotype was seen many times. V gene TRBV7-8 combines with J gene TRBJ2-1; TRBD2 matches 10 bases. The CDR3 consists of 16 residues. The ends lost 5 bases at V and 8 bases at J; junction bases unmatched: 12. Germline V gene lookup returns CDR1 SGHVS and CDR2 FQNEAQ. The CDR3 nucleotides are TGTGCCAGCAGCACCTTTGAGCGGGAGGGCCCCTATGAGCAGTTCTTC. Protein product: CASSTFEREGPYEQFF.

Many counts were recorded for this clonotype. The chain has TRBV6-2 or TRBV6-3 and TRBJ1-1; the match to TRBD1 covers 7 bases. CDR3 length: 14 residues. Germline V CDR1 and CDR2: MNHEY, SVGEGT. V was pared by 5 bases and J by 5 bases, with 8 bases of the junction left unmatched. The CDR3 sequence is CASSLSTGWTEAFF. The CDR3 coding sequence is TGTGCCAGCAGTCTATCGACAGGGTGGACTGAAGCTTTCTTT.

This clonotype was seen ten or more times. The chain links TRBV3-1 to TRBJ2-5; 13 nucleotides line up with TRBD2. This CDR3 is 16 amino acids long. J lost 5 bases, V lost 8 bases, and 11 bases had no gene match. Germline-derived CDR1 and CDR2 are LGHDT and YNNKEL (reference sequence). CDR3 protein: CASLHRTSGGRETQYF. The CDR3 DNA follows: TGTGCCAGCTTACACCGGACTAGCGGGGGACGGGAGACCCAGTACTTC.

This chain joins TRBV7-9 and TRBJ2-7; D unclear. The CDR3 runs 15 residues. V lost 1 base to trimming and J lost 6 bases, with 16 bases between them. CDR1 SEHNR and CDR2 FQNEAQ come from the germline V gene (reference sequence). CDR3 region: CASSLVNDPGTEQYF. Written as DNA, the CDR3 is TGTGCCAGCAGCTTAGTTAACGATCCGGGTACCGAGCAGTACTTC.

The sample holds many counts of this clonotype. The chain recombines TRBV6-1 with TRBJ2-1, with D perhaps assigned TRBD1 or TRBD2 (5 bases each). Germline V CDR1 and CDR2: MNHNS, SASEGT. The V and J ends lost 3 bases and 5 bases respectively, with 11 bases between them. There are 14 residues in the CDR3. Here the CDR3 DNA reads TGTGCCAGCAGTGACTCCGGGGCCAACAATGAGCAGTTCTTC. The encoded protein is CASSDSGANNEQFF.

Points on this clonotype: Only one base separates this from a far larger clonotype, so it likely reflects a read error. The rearrangement links TRBV28 to TRBJ2-7, with a tentative D call TRBD2 (6 bases). Germline lookup yields CDR1 MDHEN and CDR2 SYDVKM. With 2 bases removed from V and 7 bases from J, the gap between germline ends came to 15 bases. The CDR3 covers 14 residues. CDR3 DNA sequence: TGTGCCAGCAGTTTAGGACTACCTTTGGGTGAGCAGTACTTC. Translated, it gives CASSLGLPLGEQYF. The whole variable domain, filled in from reference TRBV28 and TRBJ2-7, reads DVKVTQSSRYLVKRTGEKVFLECVQDMDHENMFWYRQDPGLGLRLIYFSYDVKMKEKGDIPEGYSVSREKKERFSLILESASTNQTSMYLCASSLGLPLGEQYFGPGTRLTVT.